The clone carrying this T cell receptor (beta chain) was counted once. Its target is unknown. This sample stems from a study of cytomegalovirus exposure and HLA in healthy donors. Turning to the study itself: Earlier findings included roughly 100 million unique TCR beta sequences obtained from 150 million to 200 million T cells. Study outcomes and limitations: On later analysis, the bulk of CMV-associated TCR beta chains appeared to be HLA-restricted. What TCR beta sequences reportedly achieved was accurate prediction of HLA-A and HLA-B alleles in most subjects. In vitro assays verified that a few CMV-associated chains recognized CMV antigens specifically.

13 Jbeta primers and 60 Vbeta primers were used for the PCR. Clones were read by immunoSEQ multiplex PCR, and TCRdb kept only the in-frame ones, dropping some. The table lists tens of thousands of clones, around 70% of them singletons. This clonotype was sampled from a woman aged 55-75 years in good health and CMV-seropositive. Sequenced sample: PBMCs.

The CDR3 DNA sequence: TGTGCCAGCGCCCCCCCGGGGGACTACAATGAGCAGTTCTTC. It specifies CASAPPGDYNEQFF. The chain uses TRBV6-1 and TRBJ2-1; perhaps TRBD2 as D (6 bases). V shed 8 bases and J shed 3 bases, with 14 bases lying between them. CDR1 is MNHNS, CDR2 SASEGT, per germline. CDR3 length: 14 amino acids.